These T cell receptor beta chains were read from a single sample in a study of human versus mouse CDR3 diversity and MHC coevolution. TCRdb's table, derived via immunoSEQ multiplex PCR, lists solely in-frame clones and lacks some. The repertoire includes approximately 81,000 clones, 90% to 95% of them detected once, and approximately 1.5% sits in the top ten. Sequencing used naive CD4+ T cells from blood. These receptors were obtained from a person aged 30-69 years in good health. Both conserved end residues are part of each CDR3. A D gene is named only where the DNA matches it firmly. Only some rows state a clone size, as once, few, many or a class for expanded clones.

D,V,size,J,length,CDR3,DNA
TRBD1,TRBV7-6,once,TRBJ1-5,15,CASSLGQGQGQPQHF,TGTGCCAGCAGCTTGGGACAGGGACAGGGTCAGCCCCAGCATTTT
TRBD2,TRBV28,NA,TRBJ2-1,19,CASSLSLDPGLVNYNEQFF,TGTGCCAGCAGTTTATCGTTAGATCCGGGACTAGTAAACTACAATGAGCAGTTCTTC
TRBD1,TRBV2,once,TRBJ2-7,13,CASRGQGPYEQYF,TGTGCCAGCAGGGGACAGGGGCCCTACGAGCAGTACTTC
TRBD1,TRBV6-5,NA,TRBJ1-6,14,CASSSDRAESPLHF,TGTGCCAGCAGCTCGGACAGGGCGGAATCACCCCTCCACTTT
NA,TRBV5-1,NA,TRBJ1-1,13,CASSFSVNTEAFF,TGCGCCAGCAGCTTTAGCGTGAACACTGAAGCTTTCTTT
TRBD2,TRBV28,NA,TRBJ2-1,15,CASRPTSGSYNEQFF,TGTGCCAGCAGGCCGACTAGCGGCTCCTACAATGAGCAGTTCTTC
TRBD1,TRBV29-1,NA,TRBJ2-7,17,CSAMGQGRDTPRYEQYF,TGCAGCGCCATGGGACAGGGTAGAGATACTCCGCGCTACGAGCAGTACTTC
NA,TRBV7-2,NA,TRBJ1-1,15,CASSLGGGLNTEAFF,TGTGCCAGCAGCTTAGGGGGGGGTCTGAACACTGAAGCTTTCTTT
NA,TRBV5-4,NA,TRBJ2-7,15,CASSLGQSVTYEQYF,TGTGCCAGCAGCTTAGGACAGTCGGTAACCTACGAGCAGTACTTC
NA,TRBV21-1,NA,TRBJ2-3,14,CASSNQGCTDTQYF,TGTGCCAGCAGCAATCAGGGGTGCACAGATACGCAGTATTTT
TRBD1,TRBV19,NA,TRBJ1-5,14,CASSIEDRAQPQHF,TGTGCCAGTAGTATCGAAGACAGGGCCCAGCCCCAGCATTTT
NA,TRBV6-6,NA,TRBJ1-5,15,CASILTGYSNQPQHF,TGTGCCAGCATTTTGACAGGTTATAGCAATCAGCCCCAGCATTTT
TRBD1,TRBV7-6,NA,TRBJ2-7,17,CASSLAPAWQGAFEQYF,TGTGCCAGCAGCTTAGCCCCGGCGTGGCAGGGGGCCTTCGAGCAGTACTTC
TRBD1,TRBV15,NA,TRBJ2-3,16,CATSPRDRGHTDTQYF,TGTGCCACCAGCCCCCGGGACAGGGGGCACACAGATACGCAGTATTTT
NA,TRBV19,NA,TRBJ1-1,15,CASSIDGGVNTEAFF,TGTGCCAGTAGTATAGACGGAGGGGTGAACACTGAAGCTTTCTTT
TRBD2,TRBV11-3,NA,TRBJ2-3,16,CASSLKLAGATDTQYF,TGTGCCAGCAGCTTAAAACTAGCGGGGGCTACAGATACGCAGTATTTT
NA,TRBV7-2,NA,TRBJ2-5,14,CASSSGASGTSQYF,TGTGCCAGCAGCTCAGGGGCTAGCGGAACGTCCCAGTACTTC
NA,TRBV9,NA,TRBJ1-1,15,CASSVTQEGPTEAFF,TGTGCCAGCAGCGTGACTCAGGAGGGCCCCACTGAAGCTTTCTTT
TRBD2,TRBV7-3,few,TRBJ2-1,16,CASSPEWERGVGEQFF,TGTGCCAGCAGCCCGGAGTGGGAACGGGGGGTAGGCGAGCAGTTCTTC
NA,TRBV6-1,NA,TRBJ1-4,14,CASISTGGGEKLFF,TGTGCCAGCATCTCGACCGGGGGAGGGGAAAAACTGTTTTTT
TRBD1,TRBV6-5,NA,TRBJ1-1,14,CASIRDRVIPEAFF,TGTGCCAGCATCCGAGACAGGGTTATCCCTGAAGCTTTCTTT
NA,TRBV6-5,NA,TRBJ1-4,12,CASSSPREKLFF,TGTGCCAGCAGCTCCCCGCGGGAAAAACTGTTTTTT
TRBD1,TRBV7-2,NA,TRBJ2-1,15,CASSLEAGGYNEQFF,TGTGCCAGCAGCTTAGAGGCAGGGGGCTACAATGAGCAGTTCTTC
TRBD1,TRBV19,NA,TRBJ1-1,15,CASSAGDRVGTEAFF,TGTGCCAGTAGTGCAGGGGACAGGGTTGGCACTGAAGCTTTCTTT
NA,TRBV5-1,NA,TRBJ2-5,14,CASSFTGLDETQYF,TGCGCCAGCAGCTTCACAGGGTTGGATGAGACCCAGTACTTC